This T cell receptor beta chain was identified during a study of blood T cells in healthy people across ages. Notes on the study in general: Older individuals had lower TCR beta diversity per million T cells (the decline was roughly linear).

Comment on this clonotype: No antigen is known for it.

Isolation recovered at least 7 million PBMCs from every sample. No fewer than 5.5 micrograms of total RNA were isolated from every sample. The CDR3 sequence is 13 residues long. Germline CDR1 reads MNHNY; CDR2 reads SVGAGI (reference sequence). Trimming took 10 bases from V and 2 from J, leaving 12 bases between them. Next came a second PCR, run for roughly 7 to 12 cycles, which used a sample-barcoded 5' primer along with a J-beta primer mix. Unique molecular identifiers of 12 random nucleotides labeled each cDNA. TCRdb reanalysed the 5' RACE reads using MiXCR and keeps one entry per CDR3 protein. The repertoire includes 1 million or so distinct CDR3 sequences, roughly 45% of them detected once, and over 15% sits in the top ten.

This TCR was sampled from a woman aged 55-75 years in good health. The chain combines TRBV6-6 with TRBJ2-1; possible D gene TRBD1, 6 bases. Sequencing was done on a sample of blood. CDR3 coding DNA: TGTGCCACCCGGGACACCCCCTACAATGAGCAGTTCTTC. Translated: CATRDTPYNEQFF.